This entry lists 12 T cell receptor beta chains sequenced from one sample in a study of T cells in Graves' hyperthyroidism and ophthalmopathy. TCR beta CDR3 regions were amplified from RNA transcripts. Carried out on the TCR CDR3, a first-round RT-PCR used the HTBI primer set. TCRdb reanalysed the multiplex PCR reads using MiXCR and keeps one entry per CDR3 protein. The sample includes 400,000 or so distinct CDR3 sequences, more than 12% of them seen just once. The sequencing sample was made of blood. The source of these receptors is a woman aged 30 to 39 with Graves' ophthalmopathy.

This clonotype has a count of ten or more. The chain employs TRBV20-1 and TRBJ2-5, with TRBD2 matching 15 bases. The junction had 8 bases not matched to a gene; V was cut back by 7 bases and J by 2 bases. Looked up from germline, CDR1 is DFQATT and CDR2 is SNEGSKA (reference sequence). The CDR3 covers 16 residues. The CDR3 protein is CSVPGLAGGTQETQYF. The DNA of the CDR3 is TGCAGTGTCCCGGGACTAGCGGGGGGAACTCAAGAGACCCAGTACTTC.

The table lists this clonotype with a few counts. This chain links TRBV24-1 with TRBJ1-5; no clear D. CDR1 and CDR2 from the germline V gene are KGHDR and SFDVKD. V shed 7 bases and J shed 5 bases, with 20 bases lying between them. The CDR3 is 16 residues long. CDR3 bases: TGTGCCACCAGCCCCGGGGTCGGTGGACTCTATCAGCCCCAGCATTTT. This sequence encodes CATSPGVGGLYQPQHF.

This clonotype was counted at least ten times. The J gene is TRBJ1-1, the V gene TRBV28; D call uncertain. The V gene's germline CDR1 is MDHEN and CDR2 SYDVKM. The CDR3 sequence is 14 residues long. V shed 8 bases and J shed 1 base, with 14 bases lying between them. CDR3 sequence reads: CASAREMGNTEAFF. Written as DNA, the CDR3 is TGTGCCAGCGCTCGAGAAATGGGGAACACTGAAGCTTTCTTT.

This clonotype was picked up many times. This chain links TRBV11-1 with TRBJ1-2, with 8 bases matching TRBD1. Unmatched junction bases numbered 4, after V lost 1 base and J lost 6 bases. This CDR3 comprises 14 residues. CDR1 is SGHAT, CDR2 FQDESV, per germline (reference sequence). The DNA for the CDR3 is TGTGCCAGCAGCTTAGACGCGACAGGGGATGGCTACACCTTC. It yields the protein CASSLDATGDGYTF.

Concerning this clonotype: A clone one base away is much larger, so this may be a read error. The chain joins TRBV5-5 to TRBJ1-1, with TRBD1 matching 8 bases. Germline assignment: CDR1 SGHKS and CDR2 YYEKEE (reference sequence). The CDR3 contains 16 residues. The CDR3 DNA reads as TGTGCCAGCAGCTTGGTGGGACAGGTCCAGAACACTGAAGCTCTCTTT. Residues: CASSLVGQVQNTEALF. Full variable domain (missing parts from reference TRBV5-5 and TRBJ1-1): DAGVTQSPTHLIKTRGQQVTLRCSPISGHKSVSWYQQVLGQGPQFIFQYYEKEERGRGNFPDRFSARQFPNYSSELNVNALLLGDSALYLCASSLVGQVQNTEALFGQGTRLTVV.

This clonotype has only a few counts. J is TRBJ2-6 and V is TRBV28; D is ambiguous. Germline V gene data show CDR1 as MDHEN and CDR2 as SYDVKM. The germline V and J ends were trimmed by 3 bases and 5 bases, with 5 bases remaining between them. The length of the CDR3 is 13 residues. The CDR3 coding sequence is TGTGCCAGCAGTTTCCCTTGGGCCAACGTCCTGACTTTC. Translating it yields CASSFPWANVLTF.

This clonotype showed up many times. The J gene is TRBJ2-7, the V gene TRBV12-3 or TRBV12-4, with D unresolved. The CDR3 covers 13 residues. Trimming pared 3 bases from V and 6 bases from J, leaving 12 bases between. CDR3 residues: CASSFQPVSEQYF. In DNA form, the CDR3 reads TGTGCCAGCAGTTTTCAGCCGGTTAGCGAGCAGTACTTC.

This clonotype was observed a handful of times. The rearrangement uses TRBV2 and TRBJ1-1, with D unclear. This CDR3 has 16 residues. Trimming took 3 bases from V and 7 from J, leaving 21 bases between them. Germline V gene data show CDR1 as SNHLY and CDR2 as FYNNEI. The CDR3 DNA reads as TGTGCCAGCAGTGATTCTTATACACTAAGGGCGGATGAAGCTTTCTTT. This translates into CASSDSYTLRADEAFF.

This clonotype was seen repeatedly, ten times or more. The genes are TRBV7-2 and TRBJ2-1, with 8 nucleotides matching TRBD1. Germline assignment: CDR1 SGHTA and CDR2 FQGNSA. After removal of 3 bases from V and 4 bases from J, the junction contained 20 bases not matched to a gene. This CDR3 has 20 amino acids. CDR3 DNA: TGTGCCAGCAGCTTTCCCCCAGGGAGGACAGGGCAGAATTTTTACAATGAGCAGTTCTTC. This translates into CASSFPPGRTGQNFYNEQFF.

At least ten counts were recorded for this clonotype. V and J are TRBV2 and TRBJ1-5; no reliable D call. The CDR3 contains 17 residues. Germline CDR1 reads SNHLY; CDR2 reads FYNNEI. The V end was cut by 5 bases, the J end by 0 bases, with 17 bases between. The CDR3 nucleotides read TGTGCCAGCAGTCCCGGGCCGAAGGAGTATAGCAATCAGCCCCAGCATTTT. Amino acid sequence: CASSPGPKEYSNQPQHF.

A few counts support this clonotype. The chain combines TRBV4-1 with TRBJ2-5; D may be TRBD2 (5 bases). The V end lost 2 bases, the J end lost 11 bases, and 15 bases lay between the germline ends. Germline V gene data show CDR1 as MGHRA and CDR2 as YSYEKL. CDR3 length: 13 residues. The CDR3: CASSQIGLVEQYF. The CDR3 nucleotides read TGCGCCAGCAGCCAAATCGGACTGGTGGAGCAGTACTTC.

This clonotype was seen many times. The V gene is TRBV28, the J gene TRBJ1-5; D not certain. Trimming left V 6 bases short and J 6 bases short, with 9 bases between. The CDR3 sequence is 12 residues long. Germline assignment: CDR1 MDHEN and CDR2 SYDVKM. The chain's CDR3 is CASRVTGQPQHF. The CDR3 DNA sequence: TGTGCCAGCAGGGTTACCGGTCAGCCCCAGCATTTT.